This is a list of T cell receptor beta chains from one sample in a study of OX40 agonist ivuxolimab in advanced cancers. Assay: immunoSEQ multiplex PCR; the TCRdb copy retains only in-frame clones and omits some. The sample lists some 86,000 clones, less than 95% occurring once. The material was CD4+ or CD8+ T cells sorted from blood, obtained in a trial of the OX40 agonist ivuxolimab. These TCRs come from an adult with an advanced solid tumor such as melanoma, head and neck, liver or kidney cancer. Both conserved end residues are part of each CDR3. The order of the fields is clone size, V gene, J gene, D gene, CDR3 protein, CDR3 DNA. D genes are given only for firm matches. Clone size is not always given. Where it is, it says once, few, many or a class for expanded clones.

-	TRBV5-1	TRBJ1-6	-	CASSSTGTGDSPLHF	TGCGCCAGCAGCTCCACCGGGACTGGAGATTCACCCCTCCACTTT
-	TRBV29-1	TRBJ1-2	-	CSVDRTGNPYGYTF	TGCAGCGTTGACCGCACTGGGAACCCCTATGGCTACACCTTC
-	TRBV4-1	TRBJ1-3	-	CASSQEVGNPGNTIYF	TGCGCCAGCAGCCAAGAGGTAGGGAATCCCGGAAACACCATATATTTT
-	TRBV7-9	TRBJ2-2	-	CASSPGLTRTGELFF	TGTGCCAGCAGCCCGGGGTTAACGAGGACCGGGGAGCTGTTTTTT
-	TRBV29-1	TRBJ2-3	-	CSVEGPPADTQYF	TGCAGCGTTGAAGGGCCTCCGGCAGATACGCAGTATTTT
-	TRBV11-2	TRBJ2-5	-	CASSLEQGPQYF	TGTGCCAGCAGCTTAGAACAGGGCCCCCAGTACTTC
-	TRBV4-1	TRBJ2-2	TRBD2	CASSQPPASGGLGTGELFF	TGCGCCAGCAGCCAACCACCGGCTAGCGGGGGGCTTGGCACCGGGGAGCTGTTTTTT
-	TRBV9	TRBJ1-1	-	CASSVSGGGDRYTEAFF	TGTGCCAGCAGCGTATCAGGCGGGGGCGATAGGTACACTGAAGCTTTCTTT
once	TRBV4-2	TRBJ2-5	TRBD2	CASSRGTSGEETQYF	TGTGCCAGCAGCCGAGGGACTAGCGGGGAAGAGACCCAGTACTTC
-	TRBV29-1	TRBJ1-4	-	CSVESKLGEKLFF	TGCAGCGTTGAGAGTAAACTCGGGGAAAAACTGTTTTTT
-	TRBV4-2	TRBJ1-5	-	CASSQDQQPQHF	TGTGCCAGCAGCCAAGACCAGCAGCCCCAGCATTTT
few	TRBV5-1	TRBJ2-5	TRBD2	CASTWGGSETQYF	TGCGCCAGCACCTGGGGAGGGAGCGAGACCCAGTACTTC
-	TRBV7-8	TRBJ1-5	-	CASSPYRVGQPQHF	TGTGCCAGCAGCCCTTACCGCGTTGGGCAGCCCCAGCATTTT
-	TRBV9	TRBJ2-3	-	CASSVGTAVSTDTQYF	TGTGCCAGCAGCGTAGGGACAGCGGTAAGCACAGATACGCAGTATTTT
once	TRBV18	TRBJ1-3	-	CASSPLDSSGNTIYF	TGTGCCAGCTCACCACTGGACAGCTCTGGAAACACCATATATTTT
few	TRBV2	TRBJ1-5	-	CASSGGQSNQPQHF	TGTGCCAGCAGTGGCGGACAGAGCAATCAGCCCCAGCATTTT
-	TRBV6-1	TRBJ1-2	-	CASSEAVVSANYGYTF	TGTGCCAGCAGTGAAGCGGTAGTGTCGGCCAACTATGGCTACACCTTC
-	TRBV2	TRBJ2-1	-	CASTTTGHGEQFF	TGTGCCAGCACTACAACAGGGCACGGTGAGCAGTTCTTC
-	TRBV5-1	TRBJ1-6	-	CASSLLGPGSEPLHF	TGCGCCAGCAGCTTGTTAGGGCCCGGGAGCGAACCCCTCCACTTT
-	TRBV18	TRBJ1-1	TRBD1	CASSPPAGGNTEAFF	TGTGCCAGCTCACCACCGGCAGGGGGCAACACTGAAGCTTTCTTT
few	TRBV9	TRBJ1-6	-	CASSLTSGVGSPLHF	TGTGCCAGCAGCTTAACTTCAGGGGTTGGGTCACCCCTCCACTTT
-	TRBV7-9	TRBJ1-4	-	CASSPSIRGTNEKLFF	TGTGCCAGCAGCCCGAGCATCCGCGGCACTAATGAAAAACTGTTTTTT
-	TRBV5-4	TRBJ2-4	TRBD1	CASSFGGTGVKNIQYF	TGTGCCAGCAGCTTTGGTGGGACAGGGGTCAAAAACATTCAGTACTTC
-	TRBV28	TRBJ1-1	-	CASSLPVNTEAFF	TGTGCCAGCAGCTTACCGGTGAACACTGAAGCTTTCTTT
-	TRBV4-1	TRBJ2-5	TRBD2	CASSQTSGGNQETQYF	TGCGCCAGCAGCCAAACTAGCGGGGGGAACCAAGAGACCCAGTACTTC
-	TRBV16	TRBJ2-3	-	CASSQSETDRLTDTQYF	TGTGCCAGCAGCCAATCGGAAACGGACAGACTAACAGATACGCAGTATTTT
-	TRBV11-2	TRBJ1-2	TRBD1	CASSPGQIYGYTF	TGTGCCAGCAGCCCGGGACAGATCTATGGCTACACCTTC